Listed here are 6 T cell receptor beta chains from one sample, sequenced in a study of T cells in women clearing cervical HPV infection. Profiled with immunoSEQ multiplex PCR; TCRdb holds only in-frame clones, not every one. In total, the table holds about 48,000 clones. Sequencing was done on a sample of blood buffy coat. These receptors were obtained from a woman between 18 and 70 years old with a cervical HPV16 infection that either progressed to CIN3+ or cleared (not recorded which).

Regarding this clone: The CDR3 end is not reached by the read, which stops 3 residues before it; the germline J gene fills it in. The rearrangement joins TRBV10-3 to TRBJ2-7; tentative D call: TRBD2 (5 bases). The CDR3 covers 14 residues. V was clipped by 3 bases and J by 4 bases, with 13 bases between them. The germline V gene encodes CDR1 ENHRY and CDR2 SYGVKD. CDR3 bases read: TGTGCCATCAGTGACTCCTCCCCGGGGTACGAG. This sequence encodes CAISDSSPGYE. The entire CDR3 protein reads CAISDSSPGYEQYF.

With respect to this clone: The sequenced fragment ends 3 residues before the CDR3 boundary, so the rest is inferred from the germline J gene. This rearrangement joins TRBV2 to TRBJ2-7, with D tentatively TRBD1 (5 bases). V was cut by 5 bases and J by 1 base, with 9 bases left in between. CDR3 size: 13 residues. CDR1 is SNHLY, CDR2 FYNNEI, per germline. CDR3 bases read: TGTGCCAGCAGTCAGACAGATTCCTACGAG. Its translation is CASSQTDSYE. The CDR3 reads in full as CASSQTDSYEQYF.

As for this clone: The CDR3 end lies 3 residues beyond the end of the read and is filled in from the germline J gene. V gene TRBV7-2 combines with J gene TRBJ2-7; D not resolved. Germline loops: CDR1 SGHTA, CDR2 FQGNSA. The CDR3 has 14 amino acids. V dropped 0 bases and J dropped 5 bases, with 11 bases sitting between them. The sequenced part of the CDR3 DNA is TGTGCCAGCAGCTTAGCAGGTCGGGTGAACGAG. It yields the protein CASSLAGRVNE. The entire CDR3 protein reads CASSLAGRVNEQYF.

To note about this clone: The read ends 3 residues before the CDR3 terminus; that terminus is restored from the germline J gene. The chain uses TRBV29-1 and TRBJ2-7, with a possible D match to TRBD1 (6 bases). This CDR3 has 15 amino acids. V lost 4 bases and J lost 2, with 18 bases in between. The germline V gene has CDR1 SQVTM and CDR2 ANQGSEA. Partial CDR3 DNA: TGCAGCGTTGTCGTGACAGGCGATTTCACCTACGAG. This translates into CSVVVTGDFTYE. The whole CDR3 reads CSVVVTGDFTYEQYF.

Partial CDR3 DNA: TGTGCCAGCAGCTCGCCGGGACATGACTACGAG. Its protein product is CASSSPGHDYE. The complete CDR3 sequence is CASSSPGHDYEQYF. This sequence joins TRBV7-9 and TRBJ2-7; tentatively, D is TRBD1 (6 bases). The missing CDR3 end, 3 residues past where the read stops, is filled in from the germline J gene. Germline loops: CDR1 SEHNR, CDR2 FQNEAQ (reference sequence). CDR3 length: 14 residues. V was clipped by 4 bases and J by 3 bases, with 13 bases between them.

As for this clone: The read ends 3 residues shy of where the CDR3 ends; the end is completed using the germline J gene. The chain employs TRBV29-1 and TRBJ1-2, with TRBD1 identical over 8 bases. The junction had 5 bases not matched to a gene; V was cut back by 7 bases and J by 1 base. CDR1 is SQVTM and CDR2 is ANQGSEA in the germline V gene. The CDR3 runs to 13 residues. The DNA read from the CDR3 is TGCAGCGCTGGGACAGGAGGTAACTATGGC. It is translated as CSAGTGGNYG. The entire CDR3 sequence reads CSAGTGGNYGYTF.